These 5 T cell receptor beta chains originate from one sample sequenced in a study of beta chain features in type 1 diabetes. Expressed TCRB transcripts were sequenced after all isolated RNA was converted to cDNA. Libraries were prepared by immunoSEQ multiplex PCR; TCRdb keeps only in-frame clonotypes and omits some of them. The sample contains around 430,000 clones, approximately 28% of which appear only once. The sample was naive CD4+ T cells from blood. These receptors all stem from a man aged 18 to 30 in good health.

This clone was counted only a few times. This CDR3 is also generated by other DNA sequences in the sample. The chain employs TRBV7-9 and TRBJ2-7, with TRBD1 matching 7 bases. Germline CDR1 is SEHNR and CDR2 is FQNEAQ (reference sequence). The CDR3 consists of 12 residues. J gave up 4 bases and V 4 bases, and 1 base lay outside the gene matches. Here the CDR3 DNA reads TGTGCCAGCAGCTCACAGGGGTACGAGCAGTACTTC. Translating gives CASSSQGYEQYF.

This clone was seen more than once but under ten times. The chain has TRBV4-2 and TRBJ2-5; TRBD2 agrees at 7 bases. The V segment lost 4 bases and the J segment 2 bases; nucleotides outside the gene matches: 7. Looked up from germline, CDR1 is LGHNA and CDR2 is YNFKEQ. The CDR3 is made up of 15 amino acids. The CDR3 DNA is TGTGCCAGCAGCCCCCGTTTGGGGGGGCAAGAGACCCAGTACTTC. This codes for CASSPRLGGQETQYF.

The chain is built from TRBV4-3 and TRBJ2-1; D is unclear. In germline, CDR1 is LGHNA, CDR2 YSLEER. V dropped 0 bases and J dropped 7 bases, with 13 bases sitting between them. This CDR3 contains 15 residues. The CDR3 here is CASSQDPGSENEQFF. The CDR3 DNA reads as TGCGCCAGCAGCCAAGATCCAGGAAGCGAGAATGAGCAGTTCTTC.

In its sample, this clone was seen a few times. J is TRBJ2-1 and V is TRBV29-1; D tentatively fits TRBD1 or TRBD2 (5 bases each). From germline, CDR1 is SQVTM and CDR2 ANQGSEA. CDR3 length: 13 residues. Trimming pared 5 bases from V and 8 bases from J, leaving 16 bases between. As DNA, the CDR3 is TGCAGCGTTCGTGGGACCCTAGTCGATGAGCAGTTCTTC. It codes for CSVRGTLVDEQFF.

The chain carries TRBV5-6 and TRBJ2-4, with TRBD2 matching over 9 bases. Looked up from germline, CDR1 is SGHDT and CDR2 is YYEEEE. With 1 base clipped from V and 1 base from J, the junction kept 6 bases outside the gene matches. The CDR3 loop spans 17 amino acids. The DNA of the CDR3 is TGTGCCAGCAGCTTGTGGGCGGGAGGGCCTGCCAAAAACATTCAGTACTTC. Amino acids: CASSLWAGGPAKNIQYF.